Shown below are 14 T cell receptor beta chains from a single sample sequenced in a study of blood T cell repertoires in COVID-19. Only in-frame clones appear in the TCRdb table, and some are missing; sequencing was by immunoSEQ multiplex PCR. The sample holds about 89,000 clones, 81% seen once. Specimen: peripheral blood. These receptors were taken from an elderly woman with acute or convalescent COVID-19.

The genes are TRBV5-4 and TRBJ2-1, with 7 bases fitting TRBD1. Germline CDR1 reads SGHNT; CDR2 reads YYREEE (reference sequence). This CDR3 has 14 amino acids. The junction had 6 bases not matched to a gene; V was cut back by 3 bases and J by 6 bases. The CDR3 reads CASSSKTGSNEQFF. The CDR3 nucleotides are TGTGCCAGCAGCTCGAAGACAGGGAGCAATGAGCAGTTCTTC.

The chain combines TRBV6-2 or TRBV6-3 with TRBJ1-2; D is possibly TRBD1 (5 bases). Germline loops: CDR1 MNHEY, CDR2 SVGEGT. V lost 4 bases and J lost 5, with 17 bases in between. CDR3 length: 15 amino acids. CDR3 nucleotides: TGTGCCAGCAGTTTCAGACATCTCGGGGGATATGGCTACACCTTC. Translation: CASSFRHLGGYGYTF.

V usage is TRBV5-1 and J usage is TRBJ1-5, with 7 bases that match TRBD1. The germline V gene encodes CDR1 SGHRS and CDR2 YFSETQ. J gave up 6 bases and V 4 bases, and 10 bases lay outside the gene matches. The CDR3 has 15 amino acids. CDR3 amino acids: CASSETGLISQPQHF. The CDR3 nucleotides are TGCGCCAGCAGCGAGACAGGGTTGATCAGTCAGCCCCAGCATTTT.

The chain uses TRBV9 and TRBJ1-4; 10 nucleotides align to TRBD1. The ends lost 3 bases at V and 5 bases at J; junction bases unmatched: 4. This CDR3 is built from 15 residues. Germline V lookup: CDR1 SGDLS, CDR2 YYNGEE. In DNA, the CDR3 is TGTGCCAGCAGCGACCCGGGACAGGGGAATGAAAAACTGTTTTTT. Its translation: CASSDPGQGNEKLFF.

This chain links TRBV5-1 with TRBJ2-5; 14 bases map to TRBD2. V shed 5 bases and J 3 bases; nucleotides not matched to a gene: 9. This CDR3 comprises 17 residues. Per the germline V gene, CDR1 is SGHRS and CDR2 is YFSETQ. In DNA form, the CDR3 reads TGCGCCAGCAGGTTCGGGACTAGCGGGGGCAAAGAAGAGACCCAGTACTTC. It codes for CASRFGTSGGKEETQYF.

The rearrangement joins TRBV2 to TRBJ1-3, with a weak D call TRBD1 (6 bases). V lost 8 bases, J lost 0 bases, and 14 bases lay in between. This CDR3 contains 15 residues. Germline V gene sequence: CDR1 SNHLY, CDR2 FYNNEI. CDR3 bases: TGTGCCAGCGGCAAAACAGGGTTCTCTGGAAACACCATATATTTT. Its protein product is CASGKTGFSGNTIYF.

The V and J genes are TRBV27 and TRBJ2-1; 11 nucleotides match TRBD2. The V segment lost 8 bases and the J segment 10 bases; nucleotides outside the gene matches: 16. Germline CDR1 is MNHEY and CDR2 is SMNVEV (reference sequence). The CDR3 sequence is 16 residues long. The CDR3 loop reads CASSPASGGLGEEQFF. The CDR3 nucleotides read TGTGCCAGCTCCCCTGCTAGCGGGGGGCTGGGGGAGGAGCAGTTCTTC.

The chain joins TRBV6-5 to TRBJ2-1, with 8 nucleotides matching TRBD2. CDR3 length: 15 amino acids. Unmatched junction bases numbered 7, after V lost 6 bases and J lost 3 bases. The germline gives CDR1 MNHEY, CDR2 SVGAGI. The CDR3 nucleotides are TGTGCCAGCAGGAATTCTCGGGGGGGCTACAATGAGCAGTTCTTC. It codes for CASRNSRGGYNEQFF.

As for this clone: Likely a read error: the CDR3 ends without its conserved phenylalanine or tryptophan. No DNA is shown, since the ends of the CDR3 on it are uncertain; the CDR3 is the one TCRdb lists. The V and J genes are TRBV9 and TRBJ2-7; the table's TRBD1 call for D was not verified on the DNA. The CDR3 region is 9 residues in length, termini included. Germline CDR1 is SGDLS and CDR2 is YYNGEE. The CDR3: CASSPTGDA.

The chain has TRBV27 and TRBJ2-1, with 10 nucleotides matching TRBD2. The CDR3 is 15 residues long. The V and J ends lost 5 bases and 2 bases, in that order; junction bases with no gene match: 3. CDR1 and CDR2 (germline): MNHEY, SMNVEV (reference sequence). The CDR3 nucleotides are TGTGCCAGCAGTCCAGCGGGGGGGCCCTACAATGAGCAGTTCTTC. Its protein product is CASSPAGGPYNEQFF.

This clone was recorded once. The CDR3 here is CASTQGGHGYTF. CDR3 DNA sequence: TGTGCCAGCACCCAGGGAGGGCATGGCTACACCTTC. This chain joins TRBV28 and TRBJ1-2, with a possible D match to TRBD1 (5 bases). Trimming shortened V by 7 bases and J by 6 bases, and 12 bases separated the two germline ends. The CDR3 runs 12 residues. The germline CDR1 and CDR2 sequences are MDHEN and SYDVKM.

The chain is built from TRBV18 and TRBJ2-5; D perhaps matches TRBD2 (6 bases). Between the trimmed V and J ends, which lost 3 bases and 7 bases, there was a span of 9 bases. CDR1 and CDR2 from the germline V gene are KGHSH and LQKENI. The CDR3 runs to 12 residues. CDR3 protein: CASSPDGGTQYF. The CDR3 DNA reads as TGTGCCAGCTCACCCGACGGGGGGACCCAGTACTTC. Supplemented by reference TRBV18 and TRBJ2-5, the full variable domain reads NAGVMQNPRHLVRRRGQEARLRCSPMKGHSHVYWYRQLPEEGLKFMVYLQKENIIDESGMPKERFSAEFPKEGPSILRIQQVVRGDSAAYFCASSPDGGTQYFGPGTRLLVL.

The CDR3 region is CASSPSGGAVINIQYF. The DNA of the CDR3 is TGTGCCAGCTCGCCTAGCGGGGGGGCCGTCATAAACATTCAGTACTTC. This chain joins TRBV18 and TRBJ2-4; 12 bases are a match to TRBD2. J was trimmed by 6 bases and V by 6 bases; bases with no gene match: 9. Germline values: CDR1 KGHSH, CDR2 LQKENI. The CDR3 covers 16 residues.

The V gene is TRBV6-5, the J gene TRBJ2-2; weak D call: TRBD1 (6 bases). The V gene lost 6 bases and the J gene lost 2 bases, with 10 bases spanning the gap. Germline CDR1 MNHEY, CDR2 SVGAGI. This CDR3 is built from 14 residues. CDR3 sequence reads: CASREDRNTGELFF. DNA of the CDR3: TGTGCCAGCAGGGAGGACAGAAACACCGGGGAGCTGTTTTTT.